This T cell receptor (beta chain) was recovered during a study of T cell repertoires in cytomegalovirus infection. About the study: Matching HLA type, along with CMV infection, was indicated by public TCR beta signatures. Findings and caveats of the study: Identification of carriers of CMV plus the relevant HLA was performed using cumulative public TCR beta family frequency.

With regard to this clonotype: Its target is unknown.

V lost 5 bases, J lost 0 bases, and 15 bases lay in between. In germline, CDR1 is SEHNR, CDR2 FQNEAQ (reference sequence). The CDR3 has 16 residues. Each CDR3 protein gets one entry after TCRdb re-called the reads with MiXCR. The data contain roughly 990,000 distinct CDR3 sequences, roughly 30% of them singletons. Sequences were derived from cultured CD8+ T cells from PBMCs, sampled from culture after CMV antigen stimulation. This receptor was taken from a human donor in good health (CMV status not recorded). Some clones in this sample may be carry-over from other donors' samples. The chain links TRBV7-9 to TRBJ2-3; D ambiguous. CDR3 sequence: CASSPSEGTSTDTQYF. The CDR3 nucleotides are TGTGCCAGCAGCCCCTCGGAAGGCACAAGCACAGATACGCAGTATTTT.